This is a list of T cell receptor beta chains from one sample in a study of blood T cells in healthy people across ages. TCRdb ran MiXCR on the 5' RACE reads and lists one entry per CDR3 protein. The sample contains about a million distinct CDR3 sequences, roughly half of which appear only once. The sequencing input was blood. All receptors come from a woman in her sixties in good health. Both conserved end residues are part of each CDR3. The order of the fields is V gene, J gene, clone size, D gene, CDR3 DNA, CDR3 protein. D genes are given only for firm matches. The size field is filled for only some rows; it gives once, few, many or a size class.

TRBV28,TRBJ2-7,.,.,TGTGCCAGCAGTCCGAATCCAGGAGGCGAGCAGTACTTC,CASSPNPGGEQYF
TRBV2,TRBJ2-6,.,TRBD2,TGTGCCAGCAGTGCCGCGGGACTAGCGGGAGTAAGTGGGGCCAACGTCCTGACTTTC,CASSAAGLAGVSGANVLTF
TRBV4-1,TRBJ2-2,many,TRBD2,TGCGCCAGCAGCCACTCCACTAGCGGGAGGGTATATACCGGGGAGCTGTTTTTT,CASSHSTSGRVYTGELFF
TRBV29-1,TRBJ2-4,once,.,TGCGGCGTTGAATCCACCAAAAACATTCAGTACTTC,CGVESTKNIQYF
TRBV6-2/TRBV6-3,TRBJ2-1,.,.,TGTGCCAGCAGTACACAGTTCTACAATGAGCAGTTCTTC,CASSTQFYNEQFF
TRBV6-5,TRBJ2-5,few,.,TGTGCCAGCAGTTACTTCATCGGGCAGGAAGAGACCCAGTACTTC,CASSYFIGQEETQYF
TRBV25-1,TRBJ2-5,.,.,TGTGCCAGCAGTGCCCAGGACTCGTACCCGACGCGGATGGGGACCCAGTACTTC,CASSAQDSYPTRMGTQYF
TRBV24-1,TRBJ2-1,.,.,TGTGCCACCAGTGACAGCGGACCAAGAGGCTCCTACAATGAGCAGTTCTTC,CATSDSGPRGSYNEQFF
TRBV6-2/TRBV6-3,TRBJ2-1,few,.,TGTGCCAGCAGTTACGCCGCTACTTACAATGAGCAGTTCTTC,CASSYAATYNEQFF
TRBV28,TRBJ2-7,few,.,TGTGCCAGCAGTTTCAGAGGGAATTTCTACTACGAGCAGTACTTC,CASSFRGNFYYEQYF
TRBV27,TRBJ2-7,.,.,TGTGCCAGCAGTTTGGGTCGCCCCCCCAACGAGCAGTACTTC,CASSLGRPPNEQYF
TRBV20-1,TRBJ2-3,.,TRBD2,TGCAGTGTATCCGGGACTAGCGGGAGAACGCAGTATTTT,CSVSGTSGRTQYF
TRBV7-9,TRBJ1-5,.,TRBD1,TGTGCCAGCAGCTCTTTCGTGGGACAGGTAAAAGATCAGCCCCAGCATTTT,CASSSFVGQVKDQPQHF
TRBV4-1,TRBJ2-1,.,TRBD2,TGCGCCAGCAGCCCCCTGGGAAGGGCTAGCGGGGGGGGCTACAATGAGCAGTTCTTC,CASSPLGRASGGGYNEQFF
TRBV2,TRBJ1-6,.,.,TGTGCCACCACTATGAGGGGCAATTCACCCCTCCACTTT,CATTMRGNSPLHF
TRBV2,TRBJ2-3,.,TRBD2,TGTGCCAGCAGGGACTTCCGGGGGGGGTTCACAGATACGCAGTATTTT,CASRDFRGGFTDTQYF
TRBV15,TRBJ2-3,few,.,TGTGCCACCAGCAGAGATTTGGTGATGTCGACAGATACGCAGTATTTT,CATSRDLVMSTDTQYF
TRBV13,TRBJ2-5,.,.,TGTGCCAGCACCCAGGGGTGGGAGGGGAAGACCCAGTACTTC,CASTQGWEGKTQYF
TRBV18,TRBJ2-7,.,.,TGTGCCAGCTCACCTTTTTCCGACACCTCCTACGAGCAGTACTTC,CASSPFSDTSYEQYF
TRBV30,TRBJ2-6,.,.,TGTGCCTGGAGTGTACAGACTAACGCAAAACCGAACGTCCTGACTTTC,CAWSVQTNAKPNVLTF
TRBV27,TRBJ2-1,once,.,TGTGCCAGCAGTTTTCTGGTCGGGGCTAATGAGCAGTTCTTC,CASSFLVGANEQFF
TRBV14,TRBJ1-1,few,.,TGTGCCAGCAGCTATTGGGGGGAAAAAGCTTTCTTT,CASSYWGEKAFF
TRBV5-6,TRBJ2-4,.,.,TGTGCCAGCAGCTTCATAGTAGCCAAAAACATTCAGTACTTC,CASSFIVAKNIQYF
TRBV5-1,TRBJ1-2,.,.,TGCGCCAGCAGCTTGGCCGGCATGGGACTACCCCCATCTAACTATGGCTACACCTTC,CASSLAGMGLPPSNYGYTF
TRBV10-3,TRBJ2-5,few,.,TGTGCCATCAGTGCTCTAGTCCAAGAGACCCAGTACTTC,CAISALVQETQYF
TRBV30,TRBJ2-7,.,.,TGTGCCTGGGAGATCTCCTACGAGCAGTACTTC,CAWEISYEQYF
TRBV27,TRBJ2-7,few,TRBD2,TGTGCCAGCAGTCCAATAGGACTAGCGTCCTCCTACGAGCAGTACTTC,CASSPIGLASSYEQYF
TRBV20-1,TRBJ2-7,.,TRBD1,TGCAGTGCTAATTATCAACAGGGGTACGAGCAGTACTTC,CSANYQQGYEQYF
TRBV28,TRBJ2-5,.,TRBD2,TGTGCCAGCAGTTTAGGAGGGACTAGCGGGGGGTACCAAGAGACCCAGTACTTC,CASSLGGTSGGYQETQYF
TRBV7-2,TRBJ2-3,.,TRBD2,TGTGCCAGCAGTTCCTCCGGACTAGCGGGAGTGTATTTT,CASSSSGLAGVYF
TRBV5-6,TRBJ2-5,.,TRBD2,TGTGCCAGCAGGCCACTACAACTAGCGCTCCAAGAGACCCAGTACTTC,CASRPLQLALQETQYF
TRBV7-9,TRBJ2-5,.,.,TGTGCCAGCAATCCAGGACAGCCCGGAGAGCAGTACTTC,CASNPGQPGEQYF
TRBV9,TRBJ2-1,.,.,TGTGCCAGCAGCGTAGCCCAGGGGCCCTATGAGCAGTTCTTC,CASSVAQGPYEQFF
TRBV5-1,TRBJ2-7,.,.,TGCGCCAGCAGCTTAACCGGGACAACCTGCGAGCAGTACTTC,CASSLTGTTCEQYF
TRBV12-3/TRBV12-4,TRBJ1-5,.,.,TGTGCCAGCAGTTTATCCTCAAGGCAGCCCCAGCATTTT,CASSLSSRQPQHF
TRBV30,TRBJ2-7,.,TRBD1,TGTGCCTGGCAGGGACAGACCTACGAGCAGTACTTC,CAWQGQTYEQYF
TRBV20-1,TRBJ1-5,few,.,TGCAGTGCTGGTCAACGTCGTGGGCTCGATCAGCCCCAGCATTTT,CSAGQRRGLDQPQHF
TRBV20-1,TRBJ2-7,once,TRBD2,TGCAGTGCCGGGGGGGAAGGTAGCGGAGTCCCCTACGAGCAGTACTTC,CSAGGEGSGVPYEQYF
TRBV2,TRBJ1-5,.,.,TGTGCCAGCAGTCAGAATCCGTCTGGACCTCTGCATTTT,CASSQNPSGPLHF
TRBV5-1,TRBJ1-2,.,.,TGCGCGACCAGGGGCGGAGCGAACTATGGCTACACCTTC,CATRGGANYGYTF
TRBV4-1,TRBJ2-1,.,.,TGCGCCAGCAGCCCCTCTCTGAGCGGGCCCTACAATGAGCAGTTCTTC,CASSPSLSGPYNEQFF
TRBV2,TRBJ2-3,many,.,TGTGCCAGCAGCGTCACAGATACGCAGTATTTT,CASSVTDTQYF
TRBV15,TRBJ2-5,few,.,TGTGCCACCAGCGGTCAACGGCCGGGAGAGACCCAGTACTTC,CATSGQRPGETQYF
TRBV6-2/TRBV6-3,TRBJ2-7,.,.,TGTGCCAGCAGTTATTGGCCAGCGGGTTCCTACGAGCAGTACTTC,CASSYWPAGSYEQYF